Below are 21 T cell receptor beta chains sequenced from a single sample in a study of T cells after yellow fever vaccination. TCRdb recomputed calls from the 5' RACE reads with MiXCR, one row per CDR3 protein. The table includes some 250,000 distinct CDR3 sequences, more than 3.5% detected once. The sequencing used PBMCs, collected 15 days after the yellow fever booster vaccination. The origin of the receptors is a man between 18 and 29 years old who received the YFV17D yellow fever vaccine.

In regard to this clonotype: This may be a read error, as it is one base from a much larger clone. This chain joins TRBV7-2 and TRBJ2-7; tentative D call: TRBD2 (7 bases). Germline V CDR1 and CDR2: SGHTA, FQGNSA. The V gene lost 0 bases and the J gene lost 6 bases, with 12 bases spanning the gap. This CDR3 is built from 14 residues. The CDR3 is CASSLALRGGEQYF. The CDR3 coding sequence is TGTGCCAGCAGCTTAGCGTTGAGGGGGGGCGAGCAGTACTTC.

Notes on this clonotype: This may stem from a read error, because a much larger clone lies one nucleotide away. The chain recombines TRBV5-6 with TRBJ2-3; D may be TRBD2 (6 bases). The CDR3 runs to 16 residues. The V end lost 2 bases, the J end lost 10 bases, and 23 bases lay between the germline ends. Germline V gene sequence: CDR1 SGHDT, CDR2 YYEEEE. This chain's CDR3 is CASSFRDWTLAYSQYF. The CDR3 DNA follows: TGTGCCAGCAGCTTCCGGGACTGGACGCTCGCATATTCGCAGTATTTT.

This clonotype was detected many times. The chain uses TRBV6-5 and TRBJ2-5; 12 bases are shared with TRBD2. CDR3 length: 14 amino acids. CDR1 and CDR2 from the germline V gene are MNHEY and SVGAGI. Trimming at V came to 5 bases and at J to 5 bases, leaving 3 bases not matched to a gene. The CDR3 is CASSRLAGVETQYF. CDR3 bases: TGTGCCAGCAGTAGACTAGCGGGGGTGGAGACCCAGTACTTC.

In its sample, this clonotype was seen many times. The gene calls are TRBV7-2 and TRBJ2-7, with D possibly being TRBD1 or TRBD2 (5 bases each). V dropped 3 bases and J dropped 3 bases, with 24 bases sitting between them. Per germline, CDR1 SGHTA and CDR2 FQGNSA. The CDR3 runs 18 residues. CDR3 bases: TGTGCCAGCAGCTTGGGGACCGGGGCCAACGCTCATCTCTACGAGCAGTACTTC. Translating it yields CASSLGTGANAHLYEQYF.

This clonotype was observed many times. J is TRBJ2-1 and V is TRBV11-2; D ambiguous. Germline values: CDR1 SGHAT, CDR2 FQNNGV. The CDR3 totals 14 residues. The V gene lost 0 bases and the J gene lost 8 bases, with 11 bases spanning the gap. The CDR3, as DNA: TGTGCCAGCAGCTTAGATCCGACGGAATATGAGCAGTTCTTC. Translating it yields CASSLDPTEYEQFF.

V is TRBV5-1 and J is TRBJ1-1, with D maybe TRBD1 (5 bases). CDR1 is SGHRS, CDR2 YFSETQ, per germline. Trimming cost V 3 bases and J 1 base, with 10 bases left between them. This CDR3 spans 14 amino acids. CDR3 sequence: CASSSGTQNTEAFF. The CDR3 bases are TGCGCCAGCAGCTCCGGGACTCAGAACACTGAAGCTTTCTTT. The variable domain in full, with the rest retrieved from reference TRBV5-1 and TRBJ1-1, is KAGVTQTPRYLIKTRGQQVTLSCSPISGHRSVSWYQQTPGQGLQFLFEYFSETQRNKGNFPGRFSGRQFSNSRSEMNVSTLELGDSALYLCASSSGTQNTEAFFGQGTRLTVV.

At least ten counts were recorded for this clonotype. This chain uses TRBV5-1 with TRBJ2-1, with 8 bases matching TRBD2. This CDR3 is 15 amino acids long. V shed 0 bases and J 7 bases; nucleotides not matched to a gene: 6. Germline V gene sequence: CDR1 SGHRS, CDR2 YFSETQ. The CDR3 reads CASSLAPGGPNEQFF. CDR3 in DNA: TGCGCCAGCAGCTTGGCCCCGGGGGGGCCGAATGAGCAGTTCTTC. The full variable domain, completed using reference TRBV5-1 and TRBJ2-1, is KAGVTQTPRYLIKTRGQQVTLSCSPISGHRSVSWYQQTPGQGLQFLFEYFSETQRNKGNFPGRFSGRQFSNSRSEMNVSTLELGDSALYLCASSLAPGGPNEQFFGPGTRLTVL.

This clonotype was counted ten times or more. This chain links TRBV12-3 or TRBV12-4 with TRBJ1-1; perhaps TRBD1 as D (5 bases). V dropped 6 bases and J dropped 8 bases, with 10 bases sitting between them. The CDR3 length is 11 residues. The chain's CDR3 is CASSWGVEAFF. CDR3 in DNA: TGTGCCAGCAGCTGGGGGGTCGAAGCTTTCTTT.

This clonotype has a count of ten or more. This sequence joins TRBV5-6 and TRBJ2-2; no firm D call. Germline CDR1 reads SGHDT; CDR2 reads YYEEEE. CDR3 length: 13 amino acids. V was clipped by 0 bases and J by 6 bases, with 6 bases between them. CDR3 region: CASSLVVSGELFF. CDR3 DNA: TGTGCCAGCAGCTTGGTTGTCTCCGGGGAGCTGTTTTTT.

This clonotype was seen at least ten times. V gene TRBV20-1 combines with J gene TRBJ2-6; D unclear. The CDR3 has 14 residues. Trimming shortened V by 5 bases and J by 1 base, and 9 bases separated the two germline ends. Germline assignment: CDR1 DFQATT and CDR2 SNEGSKA (reference sequence). The CDR3 bases are TGCAGTGCTGCCGGAGTGTCTGGGGCCAACGTCCTGACTTTC. Amino acid sequence: CSAAGVSGANVLTF.

This rearrangement joins TRBV12-3 or TRBV12-4 to TRBJ1-2, with D unclear. V was clipped by 9 bases and J by 4 bases, with 12 bases between them. This CDR3 comprises 12 residues. In DNA, the CDR3 is TGTGCCAGTTCGGCGGGGTCCTATGGCTACACCTTC. It specifies CASSAGSYGYTF.

This clonotype was seen at least ten times. This rearrangement joins TRBV28 to TRBJ1-1; possibly TRBD1 for D (5 bases). The CDR3 is 15 residues long. V lost 7 bases, J lost 6 bases, and 21 bases lay in between. From germline, CDR1 is MDHEN and CDR2 SYDVKM. The CDR3 sequence: CASINARGLKPEAFF. The CDR3 DNA sequence: TGTGCCAGCATCAACGCGAGGGGTCTCAAACCTGAAGCTTTCTTT.

This clonotype appeared many times. The chain joins TRBV7-9 to TRBJ2-3; TRBD2 matches 9 bases. V dropped 0 bases and J dropped 1; count of bases not matched to a gene: 2. The CDR3 length is 16 residues. Germline V gene lookup returns CDR1 SEHNR and CDR2 FQNEAQ (reference sequence). The DNA for the CDR3 is TGTGCCAGCAGCTTAGCGGCTAGCGGGGGCACAGATACGCAGTATTTT. Amino acid sequence: CASSLAASGGTDTQYF.

This clonotype was found many times. The chain is built from TRBV19 and TRBJ2-4; D is unresolved. This CDR3 region has 13 residues. The V and J ends lost 4 bases and 3 bases respectively, with 7 bases between them. Per the germline V gene, CDR1 is LNHDA and CDR2 is SQIVND (reference sequence). Here the CDR3 DNA reads TGTGCCAGTAGTAGGACGGACAAAAACATTCAGTACTTC. This codes for CASSRTDKNIQYF.

This clonotype was seen repeatedly, ten times or more. The chain joins TRBV7-9 to TRBJ1-6, with 9 bases fitting TRBD1. Germline-derived CDR1 and CDR2 are SEHNR and FQNEAQ (reference sequence). Germline trimming cut 5 bases from V and 5 bases from J; bases unmatched to any gene: 13. The CDR3 length is 18 residues. The CDR3 nucleotides read TGTGCCAGCAGCCGACCTAATAGTGACAGGGGGAATAATTCACCCCTCCACTTT. The encoded protein is CASSRPNSDRGNNSPLHF.

At least ten counts were recorded for this clonotype. V usage is TRBV3-1 and J usage is TRBJ1-1, with a possible D match to TRBD1 (6 bases). The CDR3 totals 14 residues. With 1 base removed from V and 4 bases from J, the gap between germline ends came to 10 bases. The germline V gene encodes CDR1 LGHDT and CDR2 YNNKEL (reference sequence). CDR3 sequence: CASSQVGGATEAFF. In DNA, the CDR3 is TGTGCCAGCAGCCAAGTGGGGGGGGCCACTGAAGCTTTCTTT.

Ten or more counts support this clonotype. J is TRBJ1-1 and V is TRBV5-4, with D unresolved. CDR1 is SGHNT and CDR2 is YYREEE in the germline V gene (reference sequence). This CDR3 region has 17 residues. The V end was cut by 4 bases, the J end by 2 bases, with 21 bases between. In DNA form, the CDR3 reads TGTGCCAGCAGCGCGAGTGGAGGGAGATTCATCAACACTGAAGCTTTCTTT. Its protein product is CASSASGGRFINTEAFF.

The table lists this clonotype with many counts. V usage is TRBV5-1 and J usage is TRBJ2-3; the D call may be TRBD1 or TRBD2 (5 bases each). The CDR3 is made up of 14 amino acids. V was shortened by 4 bases and J by 6 bases, with 15 bases between the two germline ends. Looked up from germline, CDR1 is SGHRS and CDR2 is YFSETQ. The CDR3 nucleotides read TGCGCCAGCAGCCCCAAAGTGGGACCTGATACGCAGTATTTT. Amino acids: CASSPKVGPDTQYF.

This clonotype was counted ten times or more. The chain uses TRBV2 and TRBJ2-5; D is uncertain. Trimming took 4 bases from V and 5 from J, leaving 8 bases between them. Germline V gene sequence: CDR1 SNHLY, CDR2 FYNNEI. The CDR3 is 12 residues long. CDR3 in amino acids: CASSGSGETQYF. In DNA, the CDR3 is TGTGCCAGCAGTGGTTCAGGCGAGACCCAGTACTTC.

This clonotype was seen many times. The chain employs TRBV5-1 and TRBJ2-1, with D possibly matching TRBD2 (7 bases). Germline V gene lookup returns CDR1 SGHRS and CDR2 YFSETQ. The CDR3 is made up of 17 amino acids. V lost 4 bases, J lost 9 bases, and 26 bases lay in between. As DNA, the CDR3 is TGCGCCAGCAGCCCCAGTCTTGAGCTTGGGGGGGCGACTGAGCAGTTCTTC. Translated, it gives CASSPSLELGGATEQFF.

This clonotype was counted at least ten times. The rearrangement uses TRBV5-1 and TRBJ2-4; 8 bases align to TRBD1. J was trimmed by 0 bases and V by 3 bases; bases with no gene match: 5. Germline assignment: CDR1 SGHRS and CDR2 YFSETQ. The length of the CDR3 is 16 residues. The CDR3 spells CASSSGQGGAKNIQYF. CDR3 DNA: TGCGCCAGCAGCTCCGGACAGGGAGGAGCCAAAAACATTCAGTACTTC.